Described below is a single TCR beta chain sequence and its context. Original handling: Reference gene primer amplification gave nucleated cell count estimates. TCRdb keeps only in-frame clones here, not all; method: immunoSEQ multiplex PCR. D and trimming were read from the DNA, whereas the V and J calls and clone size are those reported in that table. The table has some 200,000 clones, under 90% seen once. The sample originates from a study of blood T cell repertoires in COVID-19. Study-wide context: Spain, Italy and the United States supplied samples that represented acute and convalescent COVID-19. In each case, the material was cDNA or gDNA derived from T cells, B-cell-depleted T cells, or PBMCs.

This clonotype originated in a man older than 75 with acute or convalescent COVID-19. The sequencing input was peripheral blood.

The CDR3 reads CASSQDRYGYEQYF. The CDR3 DNA is TGTGCCAGCAGCCAAGATCGCTACGGGTACGAGCAGTACTTC. J is TRBJ2-7 and V is TRBV3-1 (or the pseudogene TRBV3-2); D ambiguous. V was pared by 0 bases and J by 4 bases, with 10 bases between. The CDR3 consists of 14 residues. Germline values: CDR1 LGHDT, CDR2 YNNKEL (reference sequence).